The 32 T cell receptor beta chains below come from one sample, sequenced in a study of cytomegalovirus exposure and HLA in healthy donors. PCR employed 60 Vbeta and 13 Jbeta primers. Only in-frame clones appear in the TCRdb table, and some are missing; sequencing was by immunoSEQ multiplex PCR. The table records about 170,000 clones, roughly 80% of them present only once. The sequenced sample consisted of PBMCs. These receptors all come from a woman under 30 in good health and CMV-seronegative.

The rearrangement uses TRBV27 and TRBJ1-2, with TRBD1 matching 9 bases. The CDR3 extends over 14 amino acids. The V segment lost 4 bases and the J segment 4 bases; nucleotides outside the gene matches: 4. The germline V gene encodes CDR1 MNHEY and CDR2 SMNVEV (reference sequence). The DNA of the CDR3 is TGTGCCAGCAGTTCAACAGGGGGCAGCTATGGCTACACCTTC. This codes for CASSSTGGSYGYTF.

The CDR3 DNA sequence: TGCGCCAGCAGCCAAGAGGGTACAGCCTCCTACGAGCAGTACTTC. It codes for CASSQEGTASYEQYF. The chain has TRBV4-3 and TRBJ2-7, with no clear D. The CDR3 contains 15 residues. Germline-derived CDR1 and CDR2 are LGHNA and YSLEER. Trimming took off 0 bases at V and 0 bases at J, with 9 bases between the two ends.

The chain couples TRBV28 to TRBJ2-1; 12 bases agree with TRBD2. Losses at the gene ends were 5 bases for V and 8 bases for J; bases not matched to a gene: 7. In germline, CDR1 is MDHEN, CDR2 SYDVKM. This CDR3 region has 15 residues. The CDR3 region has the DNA TGTGCCAGCAGTACAACTAGCGGGAGGCTAGATGAGCAGTTCTTC. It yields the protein CASSTTSGRLDEQFF.

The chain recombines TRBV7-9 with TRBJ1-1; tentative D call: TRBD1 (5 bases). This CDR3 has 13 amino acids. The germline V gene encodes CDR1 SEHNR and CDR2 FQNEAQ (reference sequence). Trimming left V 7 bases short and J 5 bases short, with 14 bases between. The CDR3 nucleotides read TGTGCCAGCACCCGGGGGGAGGGAACTGAAGCTTTCTTT. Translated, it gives CASTRGEGTEAFF. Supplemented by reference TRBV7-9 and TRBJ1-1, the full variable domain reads DTGVSQNPRHKITKRGQNVTFRCDPISEHNRLYWYRQTLGQGPEFLTYFQNEAQLEKSRLLSDRFSAERPKGSFSTLEIQRTEQGDSAMYLCASTRGEGTEAFFGQGTRLTVV.

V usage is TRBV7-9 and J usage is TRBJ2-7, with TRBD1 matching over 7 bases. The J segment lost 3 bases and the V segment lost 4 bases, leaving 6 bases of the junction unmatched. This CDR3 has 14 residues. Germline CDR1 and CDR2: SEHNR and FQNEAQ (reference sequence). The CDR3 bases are TGTGCCAGCAGCTGGGGACAGAAGAACTACGAGCAGTACTTC. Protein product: CASSWGQKNYEQYF.

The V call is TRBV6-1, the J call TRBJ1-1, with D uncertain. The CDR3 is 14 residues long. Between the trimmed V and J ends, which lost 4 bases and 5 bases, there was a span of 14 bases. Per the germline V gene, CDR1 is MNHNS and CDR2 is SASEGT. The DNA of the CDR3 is TGTGCCAGCAGTGTAAGACACCCGTCGACTGAAGCTTTCTTT. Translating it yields CASSVRHPSTEAFF.

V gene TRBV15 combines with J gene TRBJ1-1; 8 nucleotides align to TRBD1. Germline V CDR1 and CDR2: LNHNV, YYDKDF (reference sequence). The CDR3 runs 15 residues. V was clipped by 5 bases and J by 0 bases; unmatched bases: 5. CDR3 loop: CATSGDRGMNTEAFF. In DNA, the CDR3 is TGTGCCACCAGCGGTGACAGGGGAATGAACACTGAAGCTTTCTTT.

In nucleotides, the CDR3 is TGTGCCACCAGCAGAGGACTAGTGAGCAACAATGAGCAGTTCTTC. It encodes CATSRGLVSNNEQFF. This rearrangement joins TRBV15 to TRBJ2-1; tentative D call: TRBD2 (6 bases). This CDR3 contains 15 residues. Between the trimmed V and J ends, which lost 1 base and 5 bases, there was a span of 12 bases. Germline CDR1 and CDR2: LNHNV and YYDKDF (reference sequence).

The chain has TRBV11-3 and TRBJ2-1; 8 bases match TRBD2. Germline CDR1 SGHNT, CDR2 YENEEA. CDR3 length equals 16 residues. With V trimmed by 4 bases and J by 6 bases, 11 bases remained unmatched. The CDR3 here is CASSSLVAGGFNEQFF. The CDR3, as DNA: TGTGCCAGCAGCTCCCTGGTTGCGGGAGGCTTCAATGAGCAGTTCTTC.

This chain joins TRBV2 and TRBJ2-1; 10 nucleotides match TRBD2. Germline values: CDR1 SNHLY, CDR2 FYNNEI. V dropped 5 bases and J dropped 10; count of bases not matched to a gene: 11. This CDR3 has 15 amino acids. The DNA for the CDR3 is TGTGCCAGCAGTCCGACTAGCGGGCCGGGGAGGGAGCAGTTCTTC. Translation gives CASSPTSGPGREQFF.

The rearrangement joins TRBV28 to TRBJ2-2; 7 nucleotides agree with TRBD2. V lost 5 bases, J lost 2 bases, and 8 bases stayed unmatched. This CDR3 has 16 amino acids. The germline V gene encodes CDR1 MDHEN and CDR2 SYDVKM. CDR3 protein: CASSRTWEGNTGELFF. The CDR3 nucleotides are TGTGCCAGCAGTCGGACTTGGGAGGGTAACACCGGGGAGCTGTTTTTT.

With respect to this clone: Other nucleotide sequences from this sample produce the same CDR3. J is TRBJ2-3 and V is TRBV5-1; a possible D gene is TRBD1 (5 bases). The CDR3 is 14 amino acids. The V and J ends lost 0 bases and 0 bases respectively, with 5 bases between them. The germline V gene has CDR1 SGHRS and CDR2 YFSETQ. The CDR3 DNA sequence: TGCGCCAGCAGCTTGGGGGGCAGCACAGATACGCAGTATTTT. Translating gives CASSLGGSTDTQYF. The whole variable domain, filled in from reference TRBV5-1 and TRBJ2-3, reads KAGVTQTPRYLIKTRGQQVTLSCSPISGHRSVSWYQQTPGQGLQFLFEYFSETQRNKGNFPGRFSGRQFSNSRSEMNVSTLELGDSALYLCASSLGGSTDTQYFGPGTRLTVL.

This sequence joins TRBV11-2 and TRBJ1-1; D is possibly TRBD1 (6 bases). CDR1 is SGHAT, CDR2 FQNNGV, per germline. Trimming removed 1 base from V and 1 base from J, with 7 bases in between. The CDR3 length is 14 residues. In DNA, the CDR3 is TGTGCCAGCAGCTTAGTAGGGGGGAACACTGAAGCTTTCTTT. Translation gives CASSLVGGNTEAFF.

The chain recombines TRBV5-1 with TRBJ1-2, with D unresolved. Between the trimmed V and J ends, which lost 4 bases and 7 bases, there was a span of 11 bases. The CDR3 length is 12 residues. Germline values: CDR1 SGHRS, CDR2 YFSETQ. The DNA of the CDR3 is TGCGCCAGCAGCCCCCGTGGGAGTGGCTACACCTTC. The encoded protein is CASSPRGSGYTF. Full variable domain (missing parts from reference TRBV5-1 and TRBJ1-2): KAGVTQTPRYLIKTRGQQVTLSCSPISGHRSVSWYQQTPGQGLQFLFEYFSETQRNKGNFPGRFSGRQFSNSRSEMNVSTLELGDSALYLCASSPRGSGYTFGSGTRLTVV.

The CDR3 bases are TGTGCCACCCAGGGGGCGGTCAGTGAAAAACTGTTTTTT. Protein product: CATQGAVSEKLFF. The J gene is TRBJ1-4, the V gene TRBV19; 8 positions match TRBD1. Trimming took 10 bases from V and 7 from J; bases not matched to a gene: 8. Germline CDR1 reads LNHDA; CDR2 reads SQIVND (reference sequence). This CDR3 has 13 amino acids.

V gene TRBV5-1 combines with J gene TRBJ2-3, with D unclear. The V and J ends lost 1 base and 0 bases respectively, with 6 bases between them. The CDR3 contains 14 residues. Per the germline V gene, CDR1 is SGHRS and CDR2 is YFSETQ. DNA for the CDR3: TGCGCCAGCAGCTTGTTGGCTAGCACAGATACGCAGTATTTT. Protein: CASSLLASTDTQYF.

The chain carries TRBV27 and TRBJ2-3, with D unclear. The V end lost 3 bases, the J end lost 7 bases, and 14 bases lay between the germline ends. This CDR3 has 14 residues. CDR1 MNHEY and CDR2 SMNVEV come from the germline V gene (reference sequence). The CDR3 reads CASSFGSPSHTQYF. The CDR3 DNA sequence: TGTGCCAGCAGTTTTGGCTCCCCCTCTCATACGCAGTATTTT.

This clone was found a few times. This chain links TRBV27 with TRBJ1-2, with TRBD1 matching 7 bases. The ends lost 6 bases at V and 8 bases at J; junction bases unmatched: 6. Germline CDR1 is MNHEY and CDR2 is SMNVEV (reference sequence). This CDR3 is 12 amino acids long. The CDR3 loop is CASSHGTEGYTF. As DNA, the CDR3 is TGTGCCAGCAGCCATGGGACAGAGGGCTACACCTTC.

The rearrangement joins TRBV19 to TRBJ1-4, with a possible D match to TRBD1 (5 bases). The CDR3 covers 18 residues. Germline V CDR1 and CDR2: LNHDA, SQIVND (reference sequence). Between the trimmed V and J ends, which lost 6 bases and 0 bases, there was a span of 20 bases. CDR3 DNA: TGTGCCAGTAGAAGGGGTTGGGTGGACACTGCAACTAATGAAAAACTGTTTTTT. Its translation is CASRRGWVDTATNEKLFF.

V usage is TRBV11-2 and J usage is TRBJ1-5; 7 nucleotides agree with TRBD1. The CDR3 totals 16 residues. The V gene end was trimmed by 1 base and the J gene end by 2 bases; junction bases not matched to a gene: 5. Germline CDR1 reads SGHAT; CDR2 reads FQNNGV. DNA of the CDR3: TGTGCCAGCAGCTTAGTCACAGGGGCGCGCAATCAGCCCCAGCATTTT. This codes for CASSLVTGARNQPQHF.

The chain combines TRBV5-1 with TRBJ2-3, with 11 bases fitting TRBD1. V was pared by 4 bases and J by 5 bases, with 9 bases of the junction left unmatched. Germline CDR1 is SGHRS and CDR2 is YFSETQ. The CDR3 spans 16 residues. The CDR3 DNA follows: TGCGCCAGCAGCGCCACCGGGACAGGGGGATTAGATACGCAGTATTTT. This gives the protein CASSATGTGGLDTQYF. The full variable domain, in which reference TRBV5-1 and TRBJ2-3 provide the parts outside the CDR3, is KAGVTQTPRYLIKTRGQQVTLSCSPISGHRSVSWYQQTPGQGLQFLFEYFSETQRNKGNFPGRFSGRQFSNSRSEMNVSTLELGDSALYLCASSATGTGGLDTQYFGPGTRLTVL.

Here the CDR3 reads CASSPNDGDRTYF. DNA of the CDR3: TGTGCCAGCTCACCAAACGACGGGGACAGAACCTACTTC. The rearrangement links TRBV18 to TRBJ2-7; 7 nucleotides align to TRBD1. Germline V gene data show CDR1 as KGHSH and CDR2 as LQKENI. With V trimmed by 2 bases and J by 13 bases, 11 bases remained unmatched. The CDR3 length is 13 residues.

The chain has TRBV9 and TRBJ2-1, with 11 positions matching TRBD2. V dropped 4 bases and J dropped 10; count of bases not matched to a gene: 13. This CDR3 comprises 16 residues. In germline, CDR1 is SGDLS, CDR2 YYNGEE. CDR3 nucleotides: TGTGCCAGCAGCCTTAGTGGCAGGGGACTAGCGGAGGAGCAGTTCTTC. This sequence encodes CASSLSGRGLAEEQFF.

CDR3 sequence reads: CASSIDPQGGEQYF. In DNA, the CDR3 is TGTGCCAGTAGTATAGATCCCCAGGGTGGCGAGCAGTACTTC. The rearrangement links TRBV19 to TRBJ2-7; tentative D call: TRBD1 (5 bases). Deletions cut 0 bases from V and 6 bases from J, with 12 bases between. The CDR3 totals 14 residues. Per germline, CDR1 LNHDA and CDR2 SQIVND (reference sequence).

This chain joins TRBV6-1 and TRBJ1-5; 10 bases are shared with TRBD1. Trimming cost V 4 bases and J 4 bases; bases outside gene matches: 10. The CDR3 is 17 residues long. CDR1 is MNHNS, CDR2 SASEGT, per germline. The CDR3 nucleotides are TGTGCCAGCAGTGCTCAGTGGGACAGGGGTCGGAATCAGCCCCAGCATTTT. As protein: CASSAQWDRGRNQPQHF.

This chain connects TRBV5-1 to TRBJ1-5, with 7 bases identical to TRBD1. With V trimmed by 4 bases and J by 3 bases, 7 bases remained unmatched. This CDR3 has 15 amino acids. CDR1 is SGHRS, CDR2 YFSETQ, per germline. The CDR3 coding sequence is TGCGCCAGCAGCGAAAGACAGGGTCCCAATCAGCCCCAGCATTTT. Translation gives CASSERQGPNQPQHF.

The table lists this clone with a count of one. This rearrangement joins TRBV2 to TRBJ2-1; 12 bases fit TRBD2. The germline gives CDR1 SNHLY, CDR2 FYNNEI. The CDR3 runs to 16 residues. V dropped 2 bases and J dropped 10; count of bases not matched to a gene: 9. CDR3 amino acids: CASSERGLAGLREQFF. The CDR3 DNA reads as TGTGCCAGCAGTGAAAGGGGACTAGCGGGCTTACGGGAGCAGTTCTTC. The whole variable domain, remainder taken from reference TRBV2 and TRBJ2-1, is EPEVTQTPSHQVTQMGQEVILRCVPISNHLYFYWYRQILGQKVEFLVSFYNNEISEKSEIFDDQFSVERPDGSNFTLKIRSTKLEDSAMYFCASSERGLAGLREQFFGPGTRLTVL.

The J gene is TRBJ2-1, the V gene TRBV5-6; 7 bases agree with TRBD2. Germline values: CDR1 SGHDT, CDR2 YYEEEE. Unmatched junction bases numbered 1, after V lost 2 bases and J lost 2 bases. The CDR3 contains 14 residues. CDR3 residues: CASSFGTTYNEQFF. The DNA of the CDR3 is TGTGCCAGCAGCTTTGGGACTACCTACAATGAGCAGTTCTTC. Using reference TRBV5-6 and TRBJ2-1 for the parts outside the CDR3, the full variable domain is DAGVTQSPTHLIKTRGQQVTLRCSPKSGHDTVSWYQQALGQGPQFIFQYYEEEERQRGNFPDRFSGHQFPNYSSELNVNALLLGDSALYLCASSFGTTYNEQFFGPGTRLTVL.

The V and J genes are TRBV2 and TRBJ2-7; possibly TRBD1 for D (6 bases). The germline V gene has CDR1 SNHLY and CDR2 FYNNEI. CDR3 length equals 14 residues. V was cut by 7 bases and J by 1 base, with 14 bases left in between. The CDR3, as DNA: TGTGCCAGCATTCGGACAGTGATGTCCTACGAGCAGTACTTC. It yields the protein CASIRTVMSYEQYF. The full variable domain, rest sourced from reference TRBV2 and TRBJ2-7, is EPEVTQTPSHQVTQMGQEVILRCVPISNHLYFYWYRQILGQKVEFLVSFYNNEISEKSEIFDDQFSVERPDGSNFTLKIRSTKLEDSAMYFCASIRTVMSYEQYFGPGTRLTVT.

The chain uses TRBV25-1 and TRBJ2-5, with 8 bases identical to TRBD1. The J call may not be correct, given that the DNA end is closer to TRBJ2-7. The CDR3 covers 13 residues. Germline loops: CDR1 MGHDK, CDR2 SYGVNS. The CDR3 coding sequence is TGTGCCAGCAGGGGGACAGGACCTTACGAGCAGTACTTC. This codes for CASRGTGPYEQYF.

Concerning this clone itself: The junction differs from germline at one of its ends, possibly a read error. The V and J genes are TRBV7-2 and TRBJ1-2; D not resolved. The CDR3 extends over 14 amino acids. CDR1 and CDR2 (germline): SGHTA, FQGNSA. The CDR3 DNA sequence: TGTGCCAGCAGCTTGACCCGGGATTCTGGGTTATCGGGCTTC. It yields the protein CASSLTRDSGLSGF.

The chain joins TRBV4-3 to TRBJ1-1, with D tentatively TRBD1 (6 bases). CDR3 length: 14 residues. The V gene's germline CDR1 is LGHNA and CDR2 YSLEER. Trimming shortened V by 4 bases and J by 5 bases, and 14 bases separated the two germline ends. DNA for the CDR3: TGCGCCAGCAGCCCGGGACATGCAGGGACTGAAGCTTTCTTT. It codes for CASSPGHAGTEAFF.